Listed here is a single TCR beta chain. This sample was included in a study of blood T cell repertoires in COVID-19. The method was immunoSEQ multiplex PCR; TCRdb's version includes in-frame clones alone and lacks a portion of them. The profile covers around 250,000 clones, with about 84% appearing a single time and approximately 6% taken by the ten largest. The clonotype originates from a woman older than 75 with COVID-19, enrolled during active disease. What was sequenced was peripheral blood.

The CDR3 region is CASSPGRGGTNTGELFF. In DNA form, the CDR3 reads TGCGCCAGCAGCCCAGGAAGGGGAGGAACGAACACCGGGGAGCTGTTTTTT. The chain is built from TRBV4-1 and TRBJ2-2; D may be TRBD2 (6 bases). Germline V gene lookup returns CDR1 MGHRA and CDR2 YSYEKL. Trimming removed 4 bases from V and 0 bases from J, with 15 bases in between. The CDR3 sequence is 17 residues long.